The 21 T cell receptor beta chains in this list originate from one sample, sequenced in a study of cytomegalovirus exposure and HLA in healthy donors. Both 60 Vbeta primers and 13 Jbeta primers went into the PCR. Profiling relied on immunoSEQ multiplex PCR, and the TCRdb table lists in-frame clones only, not all of them. The sample records around 150,000 clones, around two thirds being singletons. Sequencing was carried out using PBMCs. The receptors were gathered from a male donor in good health and CMV-seronegative.

Concerning this clone itself: One junction end does not reproduce the germline sequence, and a read error may be involved. This chain connects TRBV7-8 to TRBJ1-2; no clear D gene. Germline loops: CDR1 SGHVS, CDR2 FQNEAQ. CDR3 size: 15 residues. The CDR3 DNA reads as TGTTCCAGCAGCCTCACCGTTGGACTCGGCTATGGCTACACCTTC. It codes for CSSSLTVGLGYGYTF.

This clone was observed a handful of times. The chain has TRBV7-9 and TRBJ2-7; a weak D match, TRBD2 (6 bases). The CDR3 spans 16 residues. The V gene lost 0 bases and the J gene lost 7 bases, with 19 bases spanning the gap. CDR1 and CDR2 (germline): SEHNR, FQNEAQ (reference sequence). This chain's CDR3 is CASSLAKGRGRGEQYF. CDR3 DNA: TGTGCCAGCAGCTTAGCGAAGGGACGGGGACGGGGGGAGCAGTACTTC.

The CDR3 here is CASSARGNNQPQHF. The DNA for the CDR3 is TGTGCCAGCAGTGCTAGGGGCAACAATCAGCCCCAGCATTTT. V gene TRBV2 combines with J gene TRBJ1-5; a possible D gene is TRBD1 (5 bases). Trimming cost V 4 bases and J 3 bases, with 10 bases left between them. CDR1 and CDR2 (germline): SNHLY, FYNNEI. The CDR3 totals 14 residues.

This chain uses TRBV5-1 with TRBJ1-2; D ambiguous. The CDR3 sequence is 15 residues long. CDR1 is SGHRS, CDR2 YFSETQ, per germline. Deletions cut 0 bases from V and 0 bases from J, with 9 bases between. In DNA form, the CDR3 reads TGCGCCAGCAGCTTGGAATCAGTGCCTAACTATGGCTACACCTTC. Residues: CASSLESVPNYGYTF.

This chain uses TRBV5-6 with TRBJ2-5, with D perhaps matching TRBD2 (6 bases). V gave up 0 bases and J gave up 5 bases, with 14 bases separating them. Germline V gene sequence: CDR1 SGHDT, CDR2 YYEEEE. There are 15 residues in the CDR3. The CDR3 DNA is TGTGCCAGCAGCTTGGCACGCGGGGTGTCGGAGACCCAGTACTTC. Its protein is CASSLARGVSETQYF.

This clone came up a few times. The rearrangement joins TRBV4-2 to TRBJ1-1; D is unresolved. There are 14 residues in the CDR3. Germline V gene sequence: CDR1 LGHNA, CDR2 YNFKEQ. V dropped 0 bases and J dropped 3 bases, with 8 bases sitting between them. The CDR3 reads CASSQDGTHTEAFF. The CDR3 DNA reads as TGTGCCAGCAGCCAAGATGGTACACACACTGAAGCTTTCTTT.

This clone was counted between two and nine times. The chain links TRBV6-1 to TRBJ1-4, with D hard to call. From germline, CDR1 is MNHNS and CDR2 SASEGT. The CDR3 sequence is 15 residues long. Trimming left V 5 bases short and J 0 bases short, with 10 bases between. The CDR3 nucleotides read TGTGCCAGCAGTAGCCAGGTAGCAACTAATGAAAAACTGTTTTTT. Amino acid sequence: CASSSQVATNEKLFF.

The chain uses TRBV13 and TRBJ2-2; 11 nucleotides agree with TRBD2. This CDR3 has 15 residues. The trim removed 8 bases at V and 7 bases at J, leaving 9 bases unmatched. CDR1 and CDR2 from the germline V gene are PRHDT and FYEKMQ (reference sequence). CDR3 coding DNA: TGTGCCAGCTGTCATAGCGGGGGGGCTCACGGGGAGCTGTTTTTT. Translating gives CASCHSGGAHGELFF.

The rearrangement joins TRBV15 to TRBJ2-7; a weak D match, TRBD1 (5 bases). Germline V gene data show CDR1 as LNHNV and CDR2 as YYDKDF (reference sequence). The length of the CDR3 is 16 residues. Trimming left V 4 bases short and J 0 bases short, with 16 bases between. CDR3 sequence (DNA): TGTGCCACCAGCACAAACCCGGCGACAGCCTCCTACGAGCAGTACTTC. It codes for CATSTNPATASYEQYF. Filled out from reference TRBV15 and TRBJ2-7, the complete variable domain reads DAMVIQNPRYQVTQFGKPVTLSCSQTLNHNVMYWYQQKSSQAPKLLFHYYDKDFNNEADTPDNFQSRRPNTSFCFLDIRSPGLGDTAMYLCATSTNPATASYEQYFGPGTRLTVT.

The chain's CDR3 is CASSLGSAGGTDTQYF. The CDR3 DNA follows: TGCGCCAGCAGCTTGGGATCTGCGGGGGGGACAGATACGCAGTATTTT. The chain links TRBV5-1 to TRBJ2-3; 9 bases fit TRBD2. J gave up 3 bases and V 0 bases, and 5 bases lay outside the gene matches. This CDR3 comprises 16 residues. Germline assignment: CDR1 SGHRS and CDR2 YFSETQ. Full variable domain (rest looked up from reference TRBV5-1 and TRBJ2-3): KAGVTQTPRYLIKTRGQQVTLSCSPISGHRSVSWYQQTPGQGLQFLFEYFSETQRNKGNFPGRFSGRQFSNSRSEMNVSTLELGDSALYLCASSLGSAGGTDTQYFGPGTRLTVL.

This clone appeared a few times. This chain uses TRBV7-9 with TRBJ1-5, with 8 positions matching TRBD1. This CDR3 comprises 15 residues. The V and J ends lost 4 bases and 2 bases, in that order; junction bases with no gene match: 4. Per the germline V gene, CDR1 is SEHNR and CDR2 is FQNEAQ (reference sequence). DNA for the CDR3: TGTGCCAGCAGCTCCGGACAGGGTGGCAATCAGCCCCAGCATTTT. Protein sequence: CASSSGQGGNQPQHF.

J is TRBJ2-7 and V is TRBV18; D unresolved. V was shortened by 3 bases and J by 2 bases, with 2 bases between the two germline ends. Germline V gene sequence: CDR1 KGHSH, CDR2 LQKENI. CDR3 length: 11 amino acids. In DNA, the CDR3 is TGTGCCAGCTCACCCGCCTACGAGCAGTACTTC. Protein: CASSPAYEQYF.

The rearrangement uses TRBV10-3 and TRBJ1-2; a possible D gene is TRBD1 (6 bases). The germline gives CDR1 ENHRY, CDR2 SYGVKD. The CDR3 loop spans 14 amino acids. The V gene lost 6 bases and the J gene lost 2 bases, with 13 bases spanning the gap. The CDR3 spells CAIRGATGNYGYTF. The CDR3 region has the DNA TGTGCCATCAGGGGGGCCACGGGCAACTATGGCTACACCTTC.

V is TRBV5-4 and J is TRBJ2-1; 7 bases map to TRBD2. V dropped 4 bases and J dropped 0; count of bases not matched to a gene: 16. The CDR3 is 19 residues long. Germline loops: CDR1 SGHNT, CDR2 YYREEE (reference sequence). As DNA, the CDR3 is TGTGCCAGCAGCCCCTCCCCCGGGACTACCCAAAGCTCCTACAATGAGCAGTTCTTC. This gives the protein CASSPSPGTTQSSYNEQFF.

This clone was found a few times. In nucleotides, the CDR3 is TGTGCCAGCAGCTTATACACGATGAACACTGAAGCTTTCTTT. Amino acids: CASSLYTMNTEAFF. The V gene is TRBV7-9, the J gene TRBJ1-1; D is undetermined. The germline V and J ends were trimmed by 2 bases and 0 bases, with 7 bases remaining between them. Germline assignment: CDR1 SEHNR and CDR2 FQNEAQ (reference sequence). The CDR3 loop spans 14 amino acids.

There are a few counts of this clone. The V gene is TRBV19, the J gene TRBJ2-7; 9 positions agree with TRBD1. CDR3 size: 16 residues. The junction had 15 bases not matched to a gene; V was cut back by 6 bases and J by 6 bases. Germline assignment: CDR1 LNHDA and CDR2 SQIVND (reference sequence). The CDR3 reads CASSPPGQGPRGEQYF. The CDR3 DNA follows: TGTGCCAGTAGCCCTCCGGGACAGGGTCCGCGGGGCGAGCAGTACTTC. Supplemented by reference TRBV19 and TRBJ2-7, the full variable domain reads DGGITQSPKYLFRKEGQNVTLSCEQNLNHDAMYWYRQDPGQGLRLIYYSQIVNDFQKGDIAEGYSVSREKKESFPLTVTSAQKNPTAFYLCASSPPGQGPRGEQYFGPGTRLTVT.

This clone was picked up a small number of times. The chain combines TRBV19 with TRBJ2-2, with 10 nucleotides matching TRBD1. The CDR3 length is 17 residues. Trimming cost V 4 bases and J 4 bases; bases outside gene matches: 9. Germline V gene data show CDR1 as LNHDA and CDR2 as SQIVND (reference sequence). The CDR3 reads CASSTGQGVAPTGELFF. The CDR3 DNA is TGTGCCAGTAGTACCGGACAGGGGGTAGCCCCCACCGGGGAGCTGTTTTTT.

Regarding this clone: Other DNA sequences of this sample code for an identical CDR3. The rearrangement links TRBV5-1 to TRBJ1-1, with 7 nucleotides matching TRBD1. From germline, CDR1 is SGHRS and CDR2 YFSETQ. This CDR3 spans 14 amino acids. V shed 4 bases, J shed 2 bases, and the junction held 5 bases outside the gene matches. The CDR3 coding sequence is TGCGCCAGCAGCCCGGGACAGCCTAACACTGAAGCTTTCTTT. This translates into CASSPGQPNTEAFF.

The gene calls are TRBV11-3 and TRBJ2-1, with 8 nucleotides matching TRBD2. The CDR3 loop spans 13 amino acids. The V and J ends lost 6 bases and 13 bases, in that order; junction bases with no gene match: 11. Per the germline V gene, CDR1 is SGHNT and CDR2 is YENEEA. CDR3: CASSKTSDQSQFF. DNA for the CDR3: TGTGCCAGCAGTAAGACTAGCGATCAGAGTCAGTTCTTC.

The chain combines TRBV10-3 with TRBJ1-1; D perhaps matches TRBD1 (6 bases). The CDR3 spans 12 residues. V shed 4 bases and J shed 6 bases, with 9 bases lying between them. CDR1 ENHRY and CDR2 SYGVKD come from the germline V gene. CDR3 sequence (DNA): TGTGCCATCAGTGGACAGGCCGCTGAAGCTTTCTTT. This gives the protein CAISGQAAEAFF.

This rearrangement joins TRBV11-2 to TRBJ2-7; possible D gene TRBD1, 5 bases. V lost 5 bases and J lost 0, with 17 bases in between. The CDR3 has 16 residues. Germline-derived CDR1 and CDR2 are SGHAT and FQNNGV. The CDR3 DNA is TGTGCCAGCAGCCACGGATCAGGGCCTCCCTCCTACGAGCAGTACTTC. This encodes CASSHGSGPPSYEQYF.